This T cell receptor (beta chain) was obtained from a study of cytomegalovirus exposure and HLA in healthy donors (dated by TCRdb to about 2017). About the investigation overall: In an earlier analysis of around 540 of the donors, roughly 300 Gb of sequence data and 117 million unique TCR beta sequences from some 170 million T cells were reported. An early release covering approximately 600 HLA-typed donors comprised 250 to 350 gigabases of sequencing data and 65 million to 100 million unique TCR sequences. The genetic ancestry cluster associated with self-reported Caucasian donors included 80% to 90% of the roughly 410 genotyped donors. The study aimed to test whether cataloging public T cell receptors could reveal signatures of past pathogen exposure. The T cell repertoires of 700 or so subjects were profiled by immunosequencing and related to cytomegalovirus serostatus. Besides the first cohort of roughly 640 subjects, a separate validation cohort made up of 95 to 150 different subjects was used. To predict cytomegalovirus infection status, the study brought together high-throughput TCR immunosequencing, statistical association of individual TCRs with disease status, and machine learning. A later analysis re-analyzed previously published TCR beta repertoires from several hundred donors and added high-resolution HLA genotyping to study TCR occurrence patterns. Rather than drawing on any new phenotypic data, the later analysis identified candidate immune exposures from TCR beta sequences and the way those sequences occurred across donors. In an earlier analysis of several hundred of the donors, high-throughput TCR beta sequencing was used to judge whether each TCR beta V gene segment behaved as functional or pseudogenic. Alongside the repertoire data, information on donor age, sex, ethnicity and CMV serostatus was compiled. In a later genetic analysis, genome-wide SNP genotypes for about three fifths of the 666 donors were used, and that subset was treated as a discovery cohort. Every repertoire in the discovery cohort had been generated on one and the same sequencing platform. Class I and class II HLA loci were covered by the typing at four-digit resolution. Typing coverage differed by locus: A, B, C, DRB1 and DQB1 were typed in about 629-630 donors, DQA1 in roughly 510, DPA1 in 606, and DPB1 in about 450. Because of strong linkage in the cohort, a few DR-DQ haplotypes were treated as single units for association and clustering. Across around 400 genotyped donors of the cohort, an average of roughly 230,000 unique TCR beta nucleotide sequences per donor were sequenced, and roughly 18% of those sequences were non-productive.

Overall study outcomes, separate from this receptor: A later analysis found that HLA-associated TCR beta chains were more clonally expanded and had lower generation probabilities than equally common non-associated chains. The presence/absence analyses assumed that sequencing depth was roughly uniform across donors, and that assumption may not be true. Approximately 16 rarely observed V segments, including chromosome 9 orphons, were excluded from the earlier analysis of just under 600 of the donors because counts were too low. In a later analysis, most CMV-associated TCR beta chains were found to appear HLA-restricted, with HLA associations seemingly driven largely by CMV exposure. In a later genetic analysis, fewer N-insertions in productive TCRs were reported among donors in an Asian-associated ancestry cluster than the roughly 700-donor mean. Most TCR sequences were seen in very few donors, while some public TCRs were found in many individuals. According to a later analysis, TCR association rates differed among HLA loci, with DRB1 alleles showing the most associated TCRs and HLA-C alleles showing the fewest. In the study, approximately 160 TCR beta chains were listed as associated with cytomegalovirus. Three of the identified cytomegalovirus-associated TCR beta chains were confirmed in vitro to be specific for cytomegalovirus antigens. An association between a missense DCLRE1C variant and V-gene and J-gene trimming of TCR beta chains was found in a later genetic analysis and replicated in an independent cohort. According to the authors, the approach could potentially be generalized to other disease states and immunological phenotypes. Because HLA typing was missing for some donors at each locus, association tests included only the typed subset. Strong co-occurrence of HLA alleles, especially DR and DQ, made assigning TCR associations to individual alleles difficult. Cytomegalovirus status was reported to be diagnosed by the classifier with high specificity and sensitivity in both the original and validation cohorts. Because the 87-base-pair reads could not distinguish some IMGT-functional V segments, including TRBV6-2 and TRBV6-3, those segments were excluded. CMV serostatus was the only immune exposure information available for the cohort. The sequencing pipeline was judged likely to have produced a cluster of highly shared sequence variants as a technical artifact. In a later analysis, several top co-occurrence clusters were reported to appear linked to parvovirus B19, influenza, CMV and Epstein-Barr virus. The cohort was sequenced for TCR beta chains only, and without alpha or paired-chain data the features that could be detected were limited. Correlated functional status among segregating V segments might be attributable to linkage disequilibrium, but an unknown experimental factor could not be ruled out. A further reported finding was that TCR beta sequences accurately predicted the HLA-A and HLA-B alleles for most subjects in the first cohort. In an earlier analysis of roughly 500 of the donors, most TCR beta V segments appeared in productive rearrangements about 90% or about 30% of the time, broadly matching IMGT annotations. In a later analysis, over 15,000 TCR beta sequences were associated with specific HLA alleles at a false discovery rate of 0.05.

Library construction relied on the immunoSEQ multiplex PCR assay. For the multiplex PCR, a mixture combining 60 forward primers for TCR Vbeta segments and 13 reverse primers for TCR Jbeta segments was used. A multiplex PCR assay on genomic DNA amplified the CDR3 region of rearranged TCR beta genes. On the Illumina HiSeq System, the amplified TCR beta libraries were sequenced as 87-base-pair reads. The source study handled its data this way. A later analysis tallied 80 million to 95 million unique TCR beta chains across the 700 or so repertoires, and approximately 12 million of those chains were shared by two or more donors. A nearest-neighbor algorithm error-corrected the raw reads and collapsed the reads into unique sequences, merging closely related sequences to remove PCR and sequencing errors. CDR3 sequences were aligned to IMGT reference sequences to assign V, D and J gene segments. For a sequence to be retained, at least a six-nucleotide match to both a V gene segment and a J gene segment was required. A rearrangement was called productive if the CDR3 had no stop codons and remained in frame with V and J, and every other rearrangement was called non-productive. CDR3 was defined by IMGT convention, running from the second conserved V-encoded cysteine to the conserved J-encoded phenylalanine. In an earlier analysis of 587 of the donors, sequences lacking an unambiguous match to a single V gene segment were excluded. In an earlier analysis of around 590 of the donors, a V segment was called functional when productive rearrangements were above 56.7%, and segregating when the standard deviation between donors exceeded 5%. A statistical classification framework was built for diagnosing cytomegalovirus status from the catalog of TCR beta chain sequences. In a later analysis, TCR nucleotide sequences were compared against IMGT/GENE-DB human TR gene sequences so that V and J genes could be assigned. A later analysis assigned CDR3 sequences and most-parsimonious VDJ recombination scenarios with the TCRdist pipeline. In a later analysis, each TCR beta chain was defined by its CDR3 amino acid sequence together with its V-gene family, and reads without a unique V-gene family were excluded. To address suspected cross-contamination and a sequencing artifact, a later analysis removed roughly 580 highly shared, low-generation-probability nucleotide sequences. In a later analysis, a clonal expansion index for each public chain was calculated from normalized within-repertoire ranks of inferred template counts. In a later analysis, generation probabilities were computed using a VDJ recombination model fitted to out-of-frame rearrangements, and the results were checked against IGoR. In a later analysis, TCR-TCR, TCR-HLA and TCR-CMV co-occurrence was scored with hypergeometric tests, and a repertoire-size bias correction was applied to TCR pairs. False discovery rates were estimated in a later analysis by permuting HLA or CMV assignments 20 times. In a later analysis, co-occurring TCRs were grouped using DBSCAN, and TCRdist sequence similarity was added for clustering within HLA-allele-positive subsets. Co-occurrence clustering excluded repertoires with fewer than 30,000 or more than 120,000 public chains, plus five with anomalous nucleotide sharing. Here the immuneACCESS table is served through TCRdb, limited to in-frame sequences with V and J called. Missing clones are a known gap in these copies; in checked studies unresolved V genes cover under half, and the rest lacks a known reason. The DNA gave D and trimming, while V, J and clone size come from that table. In this sample the table shows 140,000 or so clones, approximately 68% of which occur a single time. The ten biggest clones cover approximately 4.2% of the sample.

The cohort comprised approximately 700 healthy bone marrow donors. At the time of sampling, all cohort members were nominally healthy, though unrecorded immune exposures were likely present. The donor tested CMV seronegative, placing the donor among the 350 to 400 seronegative members of the cohort. Each donor provided a peripheral blood sample, and peripheral blood mononuclear cells were used for TCR beta sequencing. The Qiagen DNeasy Blood Extraction Kit was used to extract genomic DNA from the blood cell samples. Details on this clone: It lacks a known antigen. The record has no base qualities; no much larger clone is one base away. Other DNA sequences in the sample encode the same CDR3.

Based on the germline V gene (reference sequence), the CDR1 and CDR2 sequences are DFQATT and SNEGSKA. The CDR3, from cysteine to phenylalanine, totals 11 residues. Kept here is only the CDR3 DNA, which spans 33 bases and is read in frame from base 1. Deletion took 5 bases off V and 2 bases off J, with a span of 7 bases between the germline ends. The sequenced sample consisted of PBMCs. The clonotype originates from a man in his sixties in good health and CMV-seronegative. The V and J genes are TRBV20-1 and TRBJ2-7; TRBD1 might be the D gene, on 6 matching bases. The nucleotides read TGCAGTGCTCGGGACACCTACGAGCAGTACTTC. Its protein reads: CSARDTYEQYF.